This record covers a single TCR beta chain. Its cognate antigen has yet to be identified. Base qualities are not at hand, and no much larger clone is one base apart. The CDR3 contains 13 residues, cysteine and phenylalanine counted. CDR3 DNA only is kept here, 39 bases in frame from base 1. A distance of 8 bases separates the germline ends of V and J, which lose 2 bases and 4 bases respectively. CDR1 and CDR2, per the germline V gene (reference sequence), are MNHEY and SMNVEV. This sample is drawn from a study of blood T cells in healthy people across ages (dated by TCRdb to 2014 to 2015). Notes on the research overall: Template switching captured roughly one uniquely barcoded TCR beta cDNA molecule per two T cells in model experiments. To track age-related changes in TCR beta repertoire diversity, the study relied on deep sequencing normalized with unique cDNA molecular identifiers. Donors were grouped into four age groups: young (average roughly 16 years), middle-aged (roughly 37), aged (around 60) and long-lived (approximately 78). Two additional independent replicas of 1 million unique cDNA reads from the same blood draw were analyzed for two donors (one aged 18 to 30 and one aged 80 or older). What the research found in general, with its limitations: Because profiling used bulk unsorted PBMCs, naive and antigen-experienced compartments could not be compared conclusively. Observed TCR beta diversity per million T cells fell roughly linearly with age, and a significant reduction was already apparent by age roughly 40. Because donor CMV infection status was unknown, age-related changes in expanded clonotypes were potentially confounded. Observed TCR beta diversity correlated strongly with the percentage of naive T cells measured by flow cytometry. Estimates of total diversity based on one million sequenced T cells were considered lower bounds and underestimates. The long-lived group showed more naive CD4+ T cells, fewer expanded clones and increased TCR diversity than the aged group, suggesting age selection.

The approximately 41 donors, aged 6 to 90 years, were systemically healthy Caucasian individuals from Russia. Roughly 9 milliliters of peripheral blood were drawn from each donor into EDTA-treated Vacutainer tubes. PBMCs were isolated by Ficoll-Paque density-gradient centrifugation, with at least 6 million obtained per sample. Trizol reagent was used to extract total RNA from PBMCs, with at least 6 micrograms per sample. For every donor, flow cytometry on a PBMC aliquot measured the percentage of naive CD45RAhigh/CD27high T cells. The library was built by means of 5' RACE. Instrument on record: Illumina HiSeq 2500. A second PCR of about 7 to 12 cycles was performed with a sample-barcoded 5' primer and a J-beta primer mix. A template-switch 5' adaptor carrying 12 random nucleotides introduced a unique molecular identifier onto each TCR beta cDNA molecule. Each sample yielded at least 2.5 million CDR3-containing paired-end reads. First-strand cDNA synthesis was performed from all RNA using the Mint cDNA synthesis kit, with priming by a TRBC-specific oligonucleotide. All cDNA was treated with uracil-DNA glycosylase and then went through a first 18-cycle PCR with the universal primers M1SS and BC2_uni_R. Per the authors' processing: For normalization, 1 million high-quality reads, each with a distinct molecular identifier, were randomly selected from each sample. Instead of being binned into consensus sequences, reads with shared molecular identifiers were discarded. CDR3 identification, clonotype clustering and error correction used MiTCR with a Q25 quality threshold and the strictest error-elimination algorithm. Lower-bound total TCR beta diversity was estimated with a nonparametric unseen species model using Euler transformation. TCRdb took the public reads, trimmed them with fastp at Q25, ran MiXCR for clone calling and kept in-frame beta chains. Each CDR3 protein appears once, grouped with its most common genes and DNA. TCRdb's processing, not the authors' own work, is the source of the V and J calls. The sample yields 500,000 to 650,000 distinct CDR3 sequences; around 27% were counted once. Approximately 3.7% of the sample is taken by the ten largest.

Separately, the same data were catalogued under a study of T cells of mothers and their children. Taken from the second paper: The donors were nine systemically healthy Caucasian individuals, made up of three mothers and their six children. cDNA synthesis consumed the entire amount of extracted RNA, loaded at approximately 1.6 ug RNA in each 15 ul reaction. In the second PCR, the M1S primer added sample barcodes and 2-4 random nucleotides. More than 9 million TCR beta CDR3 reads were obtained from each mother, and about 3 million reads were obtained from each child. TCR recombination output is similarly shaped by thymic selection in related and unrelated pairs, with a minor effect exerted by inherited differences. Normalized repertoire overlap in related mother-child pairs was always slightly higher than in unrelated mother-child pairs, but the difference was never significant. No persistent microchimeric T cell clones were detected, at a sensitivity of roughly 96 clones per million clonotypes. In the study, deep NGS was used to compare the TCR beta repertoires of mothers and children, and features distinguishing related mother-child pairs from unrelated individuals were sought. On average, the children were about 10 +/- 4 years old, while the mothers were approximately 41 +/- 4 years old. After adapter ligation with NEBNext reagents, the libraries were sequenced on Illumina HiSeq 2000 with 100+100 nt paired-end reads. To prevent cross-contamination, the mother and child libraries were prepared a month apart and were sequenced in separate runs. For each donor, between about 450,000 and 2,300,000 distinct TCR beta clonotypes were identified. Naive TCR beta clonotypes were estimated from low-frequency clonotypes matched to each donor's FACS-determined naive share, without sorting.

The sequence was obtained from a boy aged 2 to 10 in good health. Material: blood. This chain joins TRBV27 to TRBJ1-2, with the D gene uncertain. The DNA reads TGTGCCAGCAGTTTAAGAGTCGGCTATGGCTACACCTTC. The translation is CASSLRVGYGYTF.